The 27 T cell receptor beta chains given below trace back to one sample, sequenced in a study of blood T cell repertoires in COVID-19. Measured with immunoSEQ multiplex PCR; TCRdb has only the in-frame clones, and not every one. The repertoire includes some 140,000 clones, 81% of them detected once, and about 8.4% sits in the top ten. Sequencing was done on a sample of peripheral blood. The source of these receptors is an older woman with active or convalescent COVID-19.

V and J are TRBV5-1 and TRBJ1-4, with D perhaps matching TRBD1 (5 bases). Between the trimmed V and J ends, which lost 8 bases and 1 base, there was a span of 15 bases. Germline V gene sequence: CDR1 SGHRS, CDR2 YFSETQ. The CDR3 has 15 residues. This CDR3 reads CASSRTGVTNEKLFF. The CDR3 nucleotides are TGCGCCAGTTCCAGAACGGGGGTAACTAATGAAAAACTGTTTTTT.

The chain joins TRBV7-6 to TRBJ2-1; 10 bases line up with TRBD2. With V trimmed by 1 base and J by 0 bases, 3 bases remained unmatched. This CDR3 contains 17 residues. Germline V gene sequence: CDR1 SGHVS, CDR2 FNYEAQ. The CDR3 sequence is CASSLVPSGSSYNEQFF. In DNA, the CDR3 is TGTGCCAGCAGCTTAGTACCTAGCGGGAGCTCCTACAATGAGCAGTTCTTC.

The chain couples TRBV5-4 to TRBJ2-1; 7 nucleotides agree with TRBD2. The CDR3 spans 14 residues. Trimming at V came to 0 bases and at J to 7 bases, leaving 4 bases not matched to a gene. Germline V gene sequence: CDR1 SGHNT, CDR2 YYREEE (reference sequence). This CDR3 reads CASSLASSGNEQFF. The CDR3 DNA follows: TGTGCCAGCAGCTTGGCCAGTAGCGGGAATGAGCAGTTCTTC.

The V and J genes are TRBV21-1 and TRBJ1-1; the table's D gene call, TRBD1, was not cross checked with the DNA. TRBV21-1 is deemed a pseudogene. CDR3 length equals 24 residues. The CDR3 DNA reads TGTGCCAGCAGCAAAGGCCCTGTGTCCGACATCAGGGGGCGCTTACGGTTCACGAACACTGAAGCTTTCTTT. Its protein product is CASSKGPVSDIRGRLRFTNTEAFF.

CDR3 nucleotide sequence: TGTGCCAGCAGCACAGGACAGGGGGCGGGGGGGAAGACCCAGTACTTC. Translation gives CASSTGQGAGGKTQYF. This rearrangement joins TRBV5-4 to TRBJ2-5; 11 bases align to TRBD1. Germline trimming cut 4 bases from V and 6 bases from J; bases unmatched to any gene: 11. Germline V gene data show CDR1 as SGHNT and CDR2 as YYREEE (reference sequence). The CDR3 runs 16 residues.

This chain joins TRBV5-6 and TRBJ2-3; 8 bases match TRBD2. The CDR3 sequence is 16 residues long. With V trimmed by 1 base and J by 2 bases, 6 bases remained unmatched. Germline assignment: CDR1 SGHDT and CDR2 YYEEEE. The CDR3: CASSLLSGRATDTQYF. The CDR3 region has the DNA TGTGCCAGCAGCTTGCTAAGCGGGAGAGCCACAGATACGCAGTATTTT.

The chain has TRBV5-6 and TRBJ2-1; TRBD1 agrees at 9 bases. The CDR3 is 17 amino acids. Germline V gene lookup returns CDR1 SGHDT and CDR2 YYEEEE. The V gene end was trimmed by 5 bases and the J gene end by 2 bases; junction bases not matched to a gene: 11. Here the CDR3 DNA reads TGTGCCAGCAGTTTACGCCGTACAGGGGGCGCCTACAATGAGCAGTTCTTC. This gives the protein CASSLRRTGGAYNEQFF.

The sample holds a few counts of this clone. For the CDR3, the DNA is TGCGCCAGCAGTGAAGACAGGGAACCTTCAGAGCAGTACGTC. Protein product: CASSEDREPSEQYV. The genes are TRBV10-2 and TRBJ2-7; 7 bases match TRBD1. Germline V lookup: CDR1 WSHSY, CDR2 SAAADI. The CDR3 is 14 residues long. V shed 3 bases, J shed 7 bases, and the junction held 9 bases outside the gene matches.

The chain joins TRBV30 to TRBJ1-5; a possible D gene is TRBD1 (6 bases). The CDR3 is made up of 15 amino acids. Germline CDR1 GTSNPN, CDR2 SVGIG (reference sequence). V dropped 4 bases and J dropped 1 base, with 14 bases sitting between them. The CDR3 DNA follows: TGTGCCTGGATCTGGGGGCCGTGGAGCAATCAGCCCCAGCATTTT. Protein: CAWIWGPWSNQPQHF.

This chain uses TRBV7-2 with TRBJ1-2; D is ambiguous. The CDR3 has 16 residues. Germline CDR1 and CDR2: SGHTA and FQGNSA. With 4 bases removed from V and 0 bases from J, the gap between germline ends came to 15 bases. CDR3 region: CASSWGGGTTNYGYTF. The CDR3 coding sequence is TGTGCCAGCAGCTGGGGAGGTGGAACGACTAACTATGGCTACACCTTC.

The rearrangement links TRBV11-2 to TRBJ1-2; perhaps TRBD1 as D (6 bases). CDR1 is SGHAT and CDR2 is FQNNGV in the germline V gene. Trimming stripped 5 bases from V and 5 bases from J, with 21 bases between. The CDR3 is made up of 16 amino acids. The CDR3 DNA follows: TGTGCCAGCAGCCGGCTACAGGGCCCGAACTTATATGGCTACACCTTC. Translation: CASSRLQGPNLYGYTF. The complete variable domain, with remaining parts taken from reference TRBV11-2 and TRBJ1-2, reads EAGVAQSPRYKIIEKRQSVAFWCNPISGHATLYWYQQILGQGPKLLIQFQNNGVVDDSQLPKDRFSAERLKGVDSTLKIQPAKLEDSAVYLCASSRLQGPNLYGYTFGSGTRLTVV.

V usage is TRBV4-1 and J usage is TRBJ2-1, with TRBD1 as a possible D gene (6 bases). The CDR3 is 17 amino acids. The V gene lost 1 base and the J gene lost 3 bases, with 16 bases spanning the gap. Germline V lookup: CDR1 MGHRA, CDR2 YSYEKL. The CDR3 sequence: CASSQGRGGRNYNEQFF. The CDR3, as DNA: TGCGCCAGCAGCCAAGGACGAGGGGGTCGAAACTACAATGAGCAGTTCTTC.

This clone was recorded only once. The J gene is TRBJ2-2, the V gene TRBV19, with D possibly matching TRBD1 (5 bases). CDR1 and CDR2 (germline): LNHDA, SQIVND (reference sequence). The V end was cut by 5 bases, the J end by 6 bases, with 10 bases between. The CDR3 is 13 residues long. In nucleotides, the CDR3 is TGTGCCAGTAGTGCGCAGGGTCCCGGGGAGCTGTTTTTT. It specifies CASSAQGPGELFF. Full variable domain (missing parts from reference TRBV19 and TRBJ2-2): DGGITQSPKYLFRKEGQNVTLSCEQNLNHDAMYWYRQDPGQGLRLIYYSQIVNDFQKGDIAEGYSVSREKKESFPLTVTSAQKNPTAFYLCASSAQGPGELFFGEGSRLTVL.

The CDR3 coding sequence is TGTGCCAGCAGTTACTCCCTAGCGGCCACAGATACGCAGTATTTT. Protein sequence: CASSYSLAATDTQYF. This chain joins TRBV6-2 or TRBV6-3 and TRBJ2-3; 7 bases line up with TRBD2. Per the germline V gene, CDR1 is MNHEY and CDR2 is SVGEGT. After removal of 0 bases from V and 2 bases from J, the junction contained 2 bases not matched to a gene. CDR3 size: 15 residues.

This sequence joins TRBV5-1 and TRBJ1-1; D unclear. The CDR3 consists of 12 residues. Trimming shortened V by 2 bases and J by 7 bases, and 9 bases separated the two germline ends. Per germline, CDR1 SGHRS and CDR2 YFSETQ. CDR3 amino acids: CASSFTNIEAFF. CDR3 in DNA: TGCGCCAGCAGCTTTACTAATATTGAAGCTTTCTTT.

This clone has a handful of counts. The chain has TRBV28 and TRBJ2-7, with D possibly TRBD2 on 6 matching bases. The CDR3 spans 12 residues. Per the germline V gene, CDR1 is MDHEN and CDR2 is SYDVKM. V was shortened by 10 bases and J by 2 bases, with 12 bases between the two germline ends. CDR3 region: CATQASAYEQYF. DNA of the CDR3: TGTGCCACGCAGGCTAGCGCCTACGAGCAGTACTTC.

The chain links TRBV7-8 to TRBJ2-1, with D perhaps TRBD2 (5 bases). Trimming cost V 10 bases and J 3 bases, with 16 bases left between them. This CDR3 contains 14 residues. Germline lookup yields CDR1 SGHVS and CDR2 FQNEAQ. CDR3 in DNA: TGTGCCACCCGCGGGTCGGGTCTCTACAATGAGCAGTTCTTC. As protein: CATRGSGLYNEQFF.

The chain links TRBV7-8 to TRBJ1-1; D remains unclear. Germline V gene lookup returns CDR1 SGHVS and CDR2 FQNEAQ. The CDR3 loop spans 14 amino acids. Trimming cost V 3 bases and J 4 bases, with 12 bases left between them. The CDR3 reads CASSLSGASTEAFF. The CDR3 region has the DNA TGTGCCAGCAGCTTGTCGGGAGCCAGCACTGAAGCTTTCTTT.

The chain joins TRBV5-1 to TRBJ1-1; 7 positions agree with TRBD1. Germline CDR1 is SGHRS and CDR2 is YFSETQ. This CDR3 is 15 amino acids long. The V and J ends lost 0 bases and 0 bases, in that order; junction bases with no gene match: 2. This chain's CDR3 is CASSLDRGMNTEAFF. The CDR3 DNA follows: TGCGCCAGCAGCTTGGACAGGGGCATGAACACTGAAGCTTTCTTT. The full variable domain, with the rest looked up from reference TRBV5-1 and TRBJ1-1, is KAGVTQTPRYLIKTRGQQVTLSCSPISGHRSVSWYQQTPGQGLQFLFEYFSETQRNKGNFPGRFSGRQFSNSRSEMNVSTLELGDSALYLCASSLDRGMNTEAFFGQGTRLTVV.

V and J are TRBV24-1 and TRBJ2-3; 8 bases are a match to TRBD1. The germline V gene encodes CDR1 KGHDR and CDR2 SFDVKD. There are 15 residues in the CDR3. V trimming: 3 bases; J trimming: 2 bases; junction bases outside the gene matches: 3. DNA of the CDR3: TGTGCCACCAGTGATACGACAGGGGTCACAGATACGCAGTATTTT. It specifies CATSDTTGVTDTQYF.

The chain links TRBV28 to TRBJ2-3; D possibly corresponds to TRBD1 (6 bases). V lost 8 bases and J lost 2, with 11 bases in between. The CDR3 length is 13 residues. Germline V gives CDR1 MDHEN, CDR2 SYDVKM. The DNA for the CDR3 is TGTGCCAGCCTCAGGACAGCCACAGATACGCAGTATTTT. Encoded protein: CASLRTATDTQYF.

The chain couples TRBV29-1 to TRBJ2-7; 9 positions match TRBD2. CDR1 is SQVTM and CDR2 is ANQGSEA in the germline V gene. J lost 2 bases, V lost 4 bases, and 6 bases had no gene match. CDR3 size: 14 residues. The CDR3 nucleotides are TGCAGCGTTGTGTTGGGGACTAGCACCTACGAGCAGTACTTC. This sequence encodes CSVVLGTSTYEQYF.

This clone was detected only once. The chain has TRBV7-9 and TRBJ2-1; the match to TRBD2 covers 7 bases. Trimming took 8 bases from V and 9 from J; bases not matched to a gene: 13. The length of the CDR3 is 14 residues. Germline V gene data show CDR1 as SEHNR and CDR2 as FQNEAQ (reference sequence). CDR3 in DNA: TGTGCCAGCCCTAGCGGAGCTTGGGGTGGTGAGCAGTTCTTC. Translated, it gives CASPSGAWGGEQFF.

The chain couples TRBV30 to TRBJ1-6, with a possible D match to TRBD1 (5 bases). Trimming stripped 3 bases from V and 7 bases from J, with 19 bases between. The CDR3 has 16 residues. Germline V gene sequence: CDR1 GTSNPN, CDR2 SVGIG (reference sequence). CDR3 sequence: CAWRTDGGAFNSPLHF. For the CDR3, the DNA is TGTGCCTGGAGGACGGACGGAGGGGCTTTCAATTCACCCCTCCACTTT.

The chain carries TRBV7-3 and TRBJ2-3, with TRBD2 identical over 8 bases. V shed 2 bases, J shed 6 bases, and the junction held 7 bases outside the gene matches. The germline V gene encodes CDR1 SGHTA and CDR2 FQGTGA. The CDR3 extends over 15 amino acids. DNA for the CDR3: TGTGCCAGCAGCTTATCAGCGGGAGACGTGGATACGCAGTATTTT. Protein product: CASSLSAGDVDTQYF.

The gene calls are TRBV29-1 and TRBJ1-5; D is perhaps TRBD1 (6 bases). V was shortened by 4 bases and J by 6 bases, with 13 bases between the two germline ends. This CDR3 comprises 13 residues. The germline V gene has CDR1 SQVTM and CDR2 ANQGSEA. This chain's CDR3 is CSVGGGEGQPQHF. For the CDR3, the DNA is TGCAGCGTTGGAGGGGGAGAAGGTCAGCCCCAGCATTTT.

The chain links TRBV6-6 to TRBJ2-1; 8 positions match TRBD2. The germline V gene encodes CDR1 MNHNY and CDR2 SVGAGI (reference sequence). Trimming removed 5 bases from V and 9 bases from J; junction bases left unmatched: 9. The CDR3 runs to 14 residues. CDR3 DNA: TGTGCCAGCAGTACACTAGCGGAGAGGGTTGAGCAGTTCTTC. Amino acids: CASSTLAERVEQFF.